The clone carrying this TCR beta chain was recorded many times. The germline gives CDR1 MDHEN, CDR2 SYDVKM. The CDR3 length is 12 residues. V was clipped by 11 bases and J by 5 bases, with 13 bases between them. TCRdb re-called the RACE reads through MiXCR, storing one row per CDR3 protein. The repertoire has 33,000 or so distinct CDR3 sequences, less than 15% of them found once; the top ten carry 1.9%. This record belongs to a study of human T cells and chemical hapten exposure. Study-wide context: Alopecia areata, totalis and universalis patients, mostly female, were included.

The time point is: pre-sensitization, week 0. The sample's treatment: therapeutic diphenylcyclopropenone sensitization with weekly scalp DPC. Extraction yielded total RNA from whole blood (unfractionated). Sample donors consisted of patients with alopecia, aged 18 to 70 years, who were suitable for DPC. The receptor's source is a woman aged 35 to 49 with alopecia areata. Some clones in this sample may be carry-over from other donors' samples. The rearrangement joins TRBV28 to TRBJ1-5; no definite D call. The sequences come from whole blood, collected in connection with sensitization to the hapten diphenylcyclopropenone (DPC). CDR3: CAPQRGYQPQHF. The CDR3 nucleotides are TGTGCCCCCCAGAGAGGATATCAGCCCCAGCATTTT.